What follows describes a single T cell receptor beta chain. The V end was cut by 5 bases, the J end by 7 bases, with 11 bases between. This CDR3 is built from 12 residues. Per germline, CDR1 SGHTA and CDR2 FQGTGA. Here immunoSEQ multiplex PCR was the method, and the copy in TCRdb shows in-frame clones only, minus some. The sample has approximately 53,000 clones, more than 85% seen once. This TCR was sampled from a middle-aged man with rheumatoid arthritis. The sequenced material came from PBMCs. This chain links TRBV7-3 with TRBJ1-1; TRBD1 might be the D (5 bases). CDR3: CASSEGAGEAFF. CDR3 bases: TGTGCCAGCAGCGAAGGGGCGGGTGAAGCTTTCTTT.